This record concerns one TCR beta chain sequence. What antigen it recognizes has not been identified. Base-call qualities are not available, and no considerably larger clone is one nucleotide away. TCRbeta CDR3 regions were amplified from genomic DNA by means of the immunoSEQ Assay, a bias-controlled multiplex PCR. From the authors' description of their analysis: Within the assay, amplification of reference gene primers was used to estimate how many nucleated cells each sample contained. To quantify the absolute abundance of each unique TCRbeta CDR3 rearrangement, sequence reads were collapsed and filtered. For each sample, productive Simpson clonality was calculated as the square root of Simpson's diversity index over productive rearrangements. TCRdb mirrors the immuneACCESS table, restricted to in-frame sequences. Some clones are absent from its copies; in checked studies, under half trace to an unresolved V gene, and the reason for the others is unknown. V, J and clone size are those of that table, while D and trimming were read from the DNA. For this sample the table gives roughly 350,000 clones, of which 85% were detected only once. The ten largest clones add up to 3% to 4.5% of the sample.

Reading from cysteine to phenylalanine, the CDR3 counts 15 amino acids. Of all the DNA, just the CDR3 is kept, 45 bases in frame from base 1. CDR1 GTSNPN and CDR2 SVGIG are derived from the germline V gene (reference sequence). Ends trimmed: V by 4 bases, J by 0 bases; bases unmatched to a gene: 5. This record belongs to a study of blood T cell repertoires in COVID-19 (TCRdb year 2020). About the full investigation: Samples covering the acute and convalescent phases of COVID-19 were provided by collaborators in the United States, Italy and Spain. Deeply sampled blood TCRbeta repertoires from subjects exposed to, actively infected with, or recovered from COVID-19 were included in the dataset. The repertoires were made available in a free public database intended to serve as a resource for research on the immune response to SARS-CoV-2. HLA class I and class II types, where available, came from metadata supplied by the sample provider rather than from assay-based typing. The prospective study material was composed of cDNA or gDNA derived from T cells, B-cell-depleted T cells, or PBMCs. The samples were drawn from the first 160 participants of the ongoing ImmuneRACE study and from 1,254 subjects provided by 6 global collaborators. Sample metadata almost always included a de-identified subject ID, COVID-19 status, age in years and sex.

Whole blood was collected in K2EDTA tubes by collaborating institutions according to the institutions' own protocols. For TCRbeta analysis, collaborators shipped samples in one of three forms: frozen whole blood, isolated PBMCs, or DNA extracted from either of those sample types. What the work shows at the level of the full study, not this receptor alone: How much clinical and demographic metadata was included differed by source and by participant, and the metadata was provided uncurated.

The rearrangement joined TRBV30 to TRBJ1-5; the central 8 bases match TRBD1. This TCR came from a woman under 30 with acute or convalescent COVID-19. Sequencing was carried out using peripheral blood. The CDR3 reads CAWKAGGVSNQPQHF. The nucleotides are TGTGCCTGGAAGGCAGGGGGCGTTAGCAATCAGCCCCAGCATTTT.